Included here is one T cell receptor beta chain sequence, with context. No cognate antigen has been identified for it. Base qualities are not at hand, and no much larger clone is one base apart. The collaborating institutions used their own protocols to collect whole blood in K2EDTA tubes. For TCRbeta analysis, collaborators shipped samples as frozen whole blood, isolated PBMCs, or DNA extracted from either of those sample types. TCRbeta CDR3 regions were amplified from genomic DNA by means of the immunoSEQ Assay, a bias-controlled multiplex PCR. Concerning the study's data processing: Within the assay, amplification of reference gene primers was used to estimate how many nucleated cells each sample contained. To quantify the absolute abundance of each unique TCRbeta CDR3 rearrangement, sequence reads were collapsed and filtered. Productive Simpson clonality was computed per sample as the square root of Simpson's diversity index over productive rearrangements. This is the immuneACCESS table as TCRdb keeps it, with only in-frame sequences that have V and J called. A part of the clones is gone; compared with another copy, unresolved V genes explain less than half, and the rest is unexplained. The V and J calls and clone size come from that table; D and trimming were worked out from the DNA. This sample holds about 97,000 clones; around 80% were observed only once. The ten largest clonotypes hold less than 11% of the sample.

These data come from a study of blood T cell repertoires in COVID-19 (dated by TCRdb to 2020 to 2021). Looking at the study overall: The collaborator samples originated in the United States, Italy and Spain and spanned the acute and convalescent phases of COVID-19. The samples were drawn from the first 160 participants of the ongoing ImmuneRACE study and from under 1,500 subjects provided by 6 global collaborators. The repertoires were made available in a free public database intended to serve as a resource for research on the immune response to SARS-CoV-2. The sample metadata nearly always contained a de-identified subject ID, COVID-19 status, age in years and sex. The prospective study material was composed of cDNA or gDNA derived from T cells, B-cell-depleted T cells, or PBMCs. Where available, HLA class I and class II types were obtained from metadata supplied by the sample provider rather than from assay-based typing. The dataset comprised deeply sampled blood TCRbeta repertoires from subjects exposed to, actively infected with, or recovered from COVID-19.

The research as a whole found: Clinical and demographic metadata were provided uncurated, with the amount varying by source and participant.

From the cysteine up to the phenylalanine, the CDR3 has a length of 15 residues. Only the CDR3 DNA is retained, 45 bases long and in frame from the first base. V lost 5 bases and J lost 1 base, and the count of bases not matched to a germline gene is 7. Taken from the germline V gene (reference sequence), the CDR1 and CDR2 loops are SEHNR and FQNEAQ. This clonotype was obtained from a man between 65 and 85 years old with acute or convalescent COVID-19. Sequencing was performed on peripheral blood. This sequence uses TRBV7-9 and TRBJ1-1; the central 7 bases match TRBD1. The CDR3 protein is CASSARQGKNTEAFF. The DNA sequence reads TGTGCCAGCAGCGCGCGACAGGGAAAGAACACTGAAGCTTTCTTT.